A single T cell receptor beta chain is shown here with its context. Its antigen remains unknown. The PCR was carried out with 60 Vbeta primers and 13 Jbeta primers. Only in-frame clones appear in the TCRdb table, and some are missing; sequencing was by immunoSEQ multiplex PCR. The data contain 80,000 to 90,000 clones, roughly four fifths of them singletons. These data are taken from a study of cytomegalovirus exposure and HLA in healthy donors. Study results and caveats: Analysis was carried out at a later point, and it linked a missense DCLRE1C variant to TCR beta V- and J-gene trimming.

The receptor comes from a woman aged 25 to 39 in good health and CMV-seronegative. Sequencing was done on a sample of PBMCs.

CDR3 region: CASTPEGQTENTEAFF. In DNA form, the CDR3 reads TGTGCCAGCACCCCAGAAGGACAGACCGAGAACACTGAAGCTTTCTTT. The chain employs TRBV28 and TRBJ1-1; perhaps TRBD1 as D (6 bases). The CDR3 runs 16 residues. Looked up from germline, CDR1 is MDHEN and CDR2 is SYDVKM. V was cut by 7 bases and J by 1 base, with 19 bases left in between.